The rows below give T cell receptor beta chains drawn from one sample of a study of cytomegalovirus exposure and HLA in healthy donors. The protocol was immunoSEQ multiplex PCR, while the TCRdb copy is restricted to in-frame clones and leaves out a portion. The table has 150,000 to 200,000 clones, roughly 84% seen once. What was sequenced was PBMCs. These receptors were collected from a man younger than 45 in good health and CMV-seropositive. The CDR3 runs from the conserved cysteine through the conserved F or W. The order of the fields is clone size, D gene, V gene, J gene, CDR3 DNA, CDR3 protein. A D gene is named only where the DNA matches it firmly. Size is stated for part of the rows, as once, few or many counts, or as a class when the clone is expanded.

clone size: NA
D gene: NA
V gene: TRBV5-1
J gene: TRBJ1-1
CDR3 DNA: TGCGCCAGCAGCTTGGGACAGCCGTTTGACACTGAAGCTTTCTTT
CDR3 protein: CASSLGQPFDTEAFF

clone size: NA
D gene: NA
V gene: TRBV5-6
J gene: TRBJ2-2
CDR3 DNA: TGTGCCAGCAGCCGAGGATTAGGGAACACCGGGGAGCTGTTTTTT
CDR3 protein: CASSRGLGNTGELFF

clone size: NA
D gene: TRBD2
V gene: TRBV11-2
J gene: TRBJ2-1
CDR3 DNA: TGTGCCAGCAGCGTTTTTCTAGCGGGAGGGCCAGGAGAGCAGTTCTTC
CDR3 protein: CASSVFLAGGPGEQFF

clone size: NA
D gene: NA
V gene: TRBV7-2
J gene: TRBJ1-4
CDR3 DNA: TGTGCCAGCAGCTTAGCAGGGGTGGATGAAAAACTGTTTTTT
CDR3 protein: CASSLAGVDEKLFF

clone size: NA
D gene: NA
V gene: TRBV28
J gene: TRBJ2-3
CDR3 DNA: TGTGCCAGCGGATCGGACTTTGCTAGCACAGATACGCAGTATTTT
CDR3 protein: CASGSDFASTDTQYF

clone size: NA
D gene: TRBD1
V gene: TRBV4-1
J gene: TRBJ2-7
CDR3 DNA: TGCGCCAGCAGCCGATTTGACAGGGCTCACGAGCAGTACTTC
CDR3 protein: CASSRFDRAHEQYF

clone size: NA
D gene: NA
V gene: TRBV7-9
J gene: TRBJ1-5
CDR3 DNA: TGTGCCAGCAGCCCAGGGGTGTCGAGTCAGCCCCAGCATTTT
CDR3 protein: CASSPGVSSQPQHF

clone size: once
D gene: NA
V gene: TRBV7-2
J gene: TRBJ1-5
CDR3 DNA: TGTGCCAGCAGCCCGACAGTAACTAGCAATCAGCCCCAGCATTTT
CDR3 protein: CASSPTVTSNQPQHF

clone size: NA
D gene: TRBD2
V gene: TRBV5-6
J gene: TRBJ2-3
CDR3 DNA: TGTGCCAGCAGCGTCACTAGCGGGAGCGCAGATACGCAGTATTTT
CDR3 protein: CASSVTSGSADTQYF

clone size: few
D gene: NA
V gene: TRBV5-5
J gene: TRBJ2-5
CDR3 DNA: TGTGCCAGCAGCCCTATCCGCCATTTGGAGACCCAGTACTTC
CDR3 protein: CASSPIRHLETQYF

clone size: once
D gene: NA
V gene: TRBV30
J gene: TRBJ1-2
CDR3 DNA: TGTGCCTGCCTCATCCAGGGCCCCTCAGGGTATGGCTACACCTTC
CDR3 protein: CACLIQGPSGYGYTF

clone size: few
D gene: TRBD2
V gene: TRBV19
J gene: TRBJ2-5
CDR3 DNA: TGTGCCAGTAACAAAATGGGGGGGGACGAGACCCAGTACTTC
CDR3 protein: CASNKMGGDETQYF

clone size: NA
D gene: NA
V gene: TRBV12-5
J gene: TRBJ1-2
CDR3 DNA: TGTGCTAGTGGTCCCGGGGGTGACAGTATCTATGGCTACACCTTC
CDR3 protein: CASGPGGDSIYGYTF

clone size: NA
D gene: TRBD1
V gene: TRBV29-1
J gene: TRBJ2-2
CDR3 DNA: TGCAGCGTTGGACAGGGGACCGGGGAGCTGTTTTTT
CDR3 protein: CSVGQGTGELFF

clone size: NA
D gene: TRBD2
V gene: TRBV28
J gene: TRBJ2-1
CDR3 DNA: TGTGCCAGCAGTTTATGGTCGGGGGGGCAGGTATCCTACAATGAGCAGTTCTTC
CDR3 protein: CASSLWSGGQVSYNEQFF

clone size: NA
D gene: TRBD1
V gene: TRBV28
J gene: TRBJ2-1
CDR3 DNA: TGTGCCAGCAGCCTGACAGGGGGCAGCTACAATGAGCAGTTCTTC
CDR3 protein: CASSLTGGSYNEQFF

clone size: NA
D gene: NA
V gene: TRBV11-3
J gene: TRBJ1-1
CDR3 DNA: TGTGCCAGCAGCCTCCTCGAGGACACTGAAGCTTTCTTT
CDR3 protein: CASSLLEDTEAFF

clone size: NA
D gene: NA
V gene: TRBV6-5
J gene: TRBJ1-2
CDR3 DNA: TGTGCCAGCAGTTCTCAGGGGAGCAGCTATGGCTACACCTTC
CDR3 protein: CASSSQGSSYGYTF

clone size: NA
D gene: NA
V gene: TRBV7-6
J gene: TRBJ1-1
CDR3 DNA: TGTGCCAGCAGCCATCTATGGGGCAGGAACACTGAAGCTTTCTTT
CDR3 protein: CASSHLWGRNTEAFF

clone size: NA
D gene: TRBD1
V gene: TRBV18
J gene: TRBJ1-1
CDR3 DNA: TGTGCCAGCTCACCGAGGACAGGGGACGGCACTGAAGCTTTCTTT
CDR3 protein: CASSPRTGDGTEAFF

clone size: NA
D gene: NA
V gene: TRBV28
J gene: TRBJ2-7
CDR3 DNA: TGTGCCAGTACCCAGGGCGGTGACTACGAGCAGTACTTC
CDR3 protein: CASTQGGDYEQYF

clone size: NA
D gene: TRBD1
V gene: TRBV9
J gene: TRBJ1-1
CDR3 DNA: TGTGCCAGCAGCGGACAGGGGGAGGACACTGAAGCTTTCTTT
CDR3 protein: CASSGQGEDTEAFF

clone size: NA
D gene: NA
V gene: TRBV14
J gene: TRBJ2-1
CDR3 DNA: TGTGCCAGCAGCCAGGCGCCCCAGGGGTCTAGCGAGCAGTTCTTC
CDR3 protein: CASSQAPQGSSEQFF

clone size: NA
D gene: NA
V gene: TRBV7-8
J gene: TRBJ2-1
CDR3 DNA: TGTGCCAGCAGTCACTACGTAGCGGATGAGCAGTTCTTC
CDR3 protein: CASSHYVADEQFF

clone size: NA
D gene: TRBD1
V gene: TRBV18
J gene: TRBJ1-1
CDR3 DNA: TGTGCCAGCCGCCAGGGGGGAAACACTGAAGCTTTCTTT
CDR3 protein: CASRQGGNTEAFF

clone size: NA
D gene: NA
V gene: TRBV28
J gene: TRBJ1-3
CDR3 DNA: TGTGCCAGCAGTTTCTATCTTCTCTCTGGAAACACCATATATTTT
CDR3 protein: CASSFYLLSGNTIYF

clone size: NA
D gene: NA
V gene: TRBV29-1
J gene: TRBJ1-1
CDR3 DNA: TGCAGCGTTACGCGACTTGACAGCCAGAACACTGAAGCTTTCTTT
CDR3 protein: CSVTRLDSQNTEAFF

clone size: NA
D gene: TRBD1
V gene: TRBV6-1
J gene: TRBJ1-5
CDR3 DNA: TGTGCCAGCAGTTTTGGACAGGGCAATCAGCCCCAGCATTTT
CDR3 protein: CASSFGQGNQPQHF

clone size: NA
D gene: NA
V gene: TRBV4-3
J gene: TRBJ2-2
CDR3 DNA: TGCGCCAGCAGCCAAGGGAGGGAGCCGAACACCGGGGAGCTGTTTTTT
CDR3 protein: CASSQGREPNTGELFF

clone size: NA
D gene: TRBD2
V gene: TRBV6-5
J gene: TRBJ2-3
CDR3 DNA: TGTGCCAGCAGTCAAGGACTAGCGGGGGGCTCGACGCAGTATTTT
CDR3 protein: CASSQGLAGGSTQYF

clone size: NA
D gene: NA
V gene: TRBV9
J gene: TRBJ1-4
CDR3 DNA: TGTGCCAGCAGCGGCAAACAGGGAACTAATGAAAAACTGTTTTTT
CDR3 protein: CASSGKQGTNEKLFF

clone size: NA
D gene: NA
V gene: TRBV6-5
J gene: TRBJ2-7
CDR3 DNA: TGTGCCAGTCAAACAGGGAACTACGAGCAGTACTTC
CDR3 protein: CASQTGNYEQYF

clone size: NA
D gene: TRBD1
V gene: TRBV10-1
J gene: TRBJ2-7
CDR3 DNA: TGCGCCAGCAGTAACGACAGGGGTCACGAGCAGTACTTC
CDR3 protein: CASSNDRGHEQYF

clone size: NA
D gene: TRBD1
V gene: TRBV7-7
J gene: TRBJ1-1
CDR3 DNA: TGTGCCAGCAGTTTTGAACAGGGGACTGAAGCTTTCTTT
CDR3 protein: CASSFEQGTEAFF

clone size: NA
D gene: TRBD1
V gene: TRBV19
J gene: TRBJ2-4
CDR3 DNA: TGTGCCAGTAGTAACCCCAACAGGGGGGTCAAAAACATTCAGTACTTC
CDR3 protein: CASSNPNRGVKNIQYF

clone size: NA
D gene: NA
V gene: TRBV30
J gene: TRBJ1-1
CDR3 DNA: TGTGCCTGGAGTCCCATCGGGGGGGGCTGGTACACTGAAGCTTTCTTT
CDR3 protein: CAWSPIGGGWYTEAFF